The 26 T cell receptor beta chains given below trace back to one sample, sequenced in a study of T cells in Graves' hyperthyroidism and ophthalmopathy. From RNA transcripts, TCR beta CDR3 regions were amplified. The TCR CDR3 first-round RT-PCR relied on the HTBI primer set. TCRdb used MiXCR to reprocess the multiplex PCR reads, holding one entry per CDR3 protein. The table records 750,000 to 900,000 distinct CDR3 sequences, 35% to 40% of them present only once. Sequencing was performed on blood. The receptors were gathered from a man younger than 30 with Graves' hyperthyroidism.

The chain is built from TRBV20-1 and TRBJ2-7; the match to TRBD1 covers 7 bases. Losses at the gene ends were 2 bases for V and 2 bases for J; bases not matched to a gene: 3. The germline V gene has CDR1 DFQATT and CDR2 SNEGSKA (reference sequence). There are 13 residues in the CDR3. CDR3 protein: CSARPGTAYEQYF. DNA of the CDR3: TGCAGTGCTAGACCCGGGACAGCCTACGAGCAGTACTTC.

The V and J genes are TRBV29-1 and TRBJ2-2; the D gene is possibly TRBD2 (6 bases). Germline-derived CDR1 and CDR2 are SQVTM and ANQGSEA. V shed 3 bases and J shed 8 bases, with 16 bases lying between them. The CDR3 has 14 amino acids. CDR3 amino acids: CSVELAATTGELFF. The CDR3 DNA follows: TGCAGCGTTGAGTTAGCGGCAACCACTGGGGAGCTGTTTTTT.

V is TRBV5-1 and J is TRBJ2-5, with 8 nucleotides matching TRBD1. The CDR3 runs 14 residues. Germline V gives CDR1 SGHRS, CDR2 YFSETQ. J was trimmed by 7 bases and V by 4 bases; bases with no gene match: 9. CDR3 loop: CASSVQGAQGTQYF. In DNA, the CDR3 is TGCGCCAGCAGCGTCCAGGGGGCGCAGGGGACCCAGTACTTC.

This rearrangement joins TRBV9 to TRBJ1-5; 8 nucleotides line up with TRBD1. With 3 bases clipped from V and 5 bases from J, the junction kept 7 bases outside the gene matches. The CDR3 is made up of 15 amino acids. Germline CDR1 reads SGDLS; CDR2 reads YYNGEE. CDR3 amino acids: CASSAGGTGDQPQHF. The DNA of the CDR3 is TGTGCCAGCAGCGCAGGCGGGACAGGAGATCAGCCCCAGCATTTT.

This clonotype was counted between two and nine times. This chain uses TRBV10-2 with TRBJ1-6; D might be TRBD1 (5 bases). With 5 bases removed from V and 0 bases from J, the gap between germline ends came to 20 bases. CDR1 is WSHSY and CDR2 is SAAADI in the germline V gene. The CDR3 covers 19 residues. The CDR3 reads CASSPRDSGGSSYNSPLHF. The CDR3 DNA reads TGCGCCAGCAGTCCTCGGGACTCTGGAGGGTCCTCCTATAATTCACCCCTCCACTTT.

At least ten counts were recorded for this clonotype. This CDR3 reads CSVEGEQPYEQYF. In DNA form, the CDR3 reads TGCAGCGTTGAGGGTGAGCAACCGTACGAGCAGTACTTC. The genes are TRBV29-1 and TRBJ2-7, with unresolved D. This CDR3 contains 13 residues. In germline, CDR1 is SQVTM, CDR2 ANQGSEA. The V and J ends lost 3 bases and 4 bases respectively, with 13 bases between them.

The V gene is TRBV19, the J gene TRBJ2-1; D gene ambiguous. V dropped 0 bases and J dropped 2 bases, with 11 bases sitting between them. Germline loops: CDR1 LNHDA, CDR2 SQIVND (reference sequence). The CDR3 runs to 16 residues. CDR3 sequence: CASSIDAVGAYNEQFF. CDR3 DNA sequence: TGTGCCAGTAGTATAGATGCAGTTGGCGCCTACAATGAGCAGTTCTTC.

As to this clonotype: This sequence may be a read error, since a much larger clone differs from it by one base. The V gene is TRBV25-1, the J gene TRBJ1-6, with unresolved D. V shed 5 bases and J shed 7 bases, with 9 bases lying between them. The germline gives CDR1 MGHDK, CDR2 SYGVNS. The CDR3 is 13 amino acids. CDR3 coding DNA: TGTGCCAGCAGTCCCCGACGGAATTCACCCCTCCACTTT. Translation gives CASSPRRNSPLHF.

Concerning this clonotype: A read error may produce the germline difference seen at one junction end. The J gene is TRBJ1-5, the V gene TRBV19; D might be TRBD1 (6 bases). From germline, CDR1 is LNHDA and CDR2 SQIVND (reference sequence). The CDR3 runs to 15 residues. The CDR3 protein is CASSQQGISNQPQHF. The CDR3 DNA is TGCGCCAGCAGCCAACAGGGTATAAGCAATCAGCCCCAGCATTTT.

In regard to this clonotype: The junction does not match germline at one end; this may be a read error. The chain carries TRBV10-3 and TRBJ2-7; the D is unclear. The V gene's germline CDR1 is ENHRY and CDR2 SYGVKD. The CDR3 runs to 14 residues. DNA of the CDR3: TGTGCCAGCAGTGAAGCGCTGGCTACACAAGAGCAGTACTTC. Encoded protein: CASSEALATQEQYF.

The rearrangement links TRBV5-5 to TRBJ2-6; 9 bases match TRBD1. With 1 base clipped from V and 8 bases from J, the junction kept 4 bases outside the gene matches. The germline V gene has CDR1 SGHKS and CDR2 YYEKEE (reference sequence). The CDR3 is 15 amino acids. The CDR3 sequence: CASSLRTGEPNVLTF. Written as DNA, the CDR3 is TGTGCCAGCAGCTTGCGGACAGGGGAGCCCAACGTCCTGACTTTC.

The gene calls are TRBV7-9 and TRBJ2-7, with D hard to call. CDR3 length equals 14 residues. V lost 4 bases to trimming and J lost 6 bases, with 16 bases between them. Germline lookup yields CDR1 SEHNR and CDR2 FQNEAQ (reference sequence). CDR3: CASSSSGRLSEQYF. Written as DNA, the CDR3 is TGTGCCAGCAGCTCTTCCGGCCGCCTGAGCGAGCAGTACTTC.

This chain joins TRBV4-3 and TRBJ1-1; D remains unclear. V was shortened by 0 bases and J by 3 bases, with 11 bases between the two germline ends. From germline, CDR1 is LGHNA and CDR2 YSLEER. This CDR3 region has 15 residues. This CDR3 is CASSQDNGVDTEAFF. CDR3 bases: TGCGCCAGCAGCCAAGATAACGGGGTTGACACTGAAGCTTTCTTT.

This clonotype was counted ten times or more. V usage is TRBV2 and J usage is TRBJ2-5; no clear D. Trimming shortened V by 4 bases and J by 0 bases, and 6 bases separated the two germline ends. CDR1 is SNHLY, CDR2 FYNNEI, per germline. The CDR3 has 13 residues. The DNA for the CDR3 is TGTGCCAGCAGTGGGGTGAACCAAGAGACCCAGTACTTC. Protein sequence: CASSGVNQETQYF.

This chain connects TRBV10-3 to TRBJ2-7; 10 positions agree with TRBD2. The ends lost 7 bases at V and 3 bases at J; junction bases unmatched: 6. The germline gives CDR1 ENHRY, CDR2 SYGVKD. This CDR3 contains 14 residues. CDR3 sequence: CAIMPSGSLYEQYF. The CDR3, as DNA: TGTGCCATCATGCCTAGCGGGAGTCTCTACGAGCAGTACTTC.

In regard to this clonotype: Compared with germline, one end of the junction differs, possibly owing to a read error. The genes are TRBV7-9 and TRBJ2-5; perhaps TRBD2 as D (5 bases). CDR3 length: 13 residues. The germline V gene has CDR1 SEHNR and CDR2 FQNEAQ (reference sequence). For the CDR3, the DNA is TGCGCCAGCAGCCAACTAGTACAAGAGACCCAGTACTTC. It yields the protein CASSQLVQETQYF.

Remarks on this clonotype: This may be a read error: a much more frequent sequence differs by one nucleotide. The missing conserved phenylalanine or tryptophan at the end of this CDR3 makes a read error likely. This chain joins TRBV19 and TRBJ1-1; the D gene is possibly TRBD1 (5 bases). Germline assignment: CDR1 LNHDA and CDR2 SQIVND (reference sequence). Trimming removed 3 bases from V and 1 base from J, with 9 bases in between. This CDR3 contains 14 residues. This chain's CDR3 is CASSIPGKNTEAFS. The CDR3 region has the DNA TGTGCCAGTAGTATTCCAGGGAAGAACACTGAAGCTTTCTCT.

The J gene is TRBJ1-1, the V gene TRBV20-1; 10 bases agree with TRBD1. Germline trimming cut 6 bases from V and 3 bases from J; bases unmatched to any gene: 7. Germline V gene data show CDR1 as DFQATT and CDR2 as SNEGSKA (reference sequence). CDR3 length: 14 residues. The CDR3 bases are TGCAGTGCCAAGACAGGGGGCTATGACACTGAAGCTTTCTTT. Translated: CSAKTGGYDTEAFF.

This clonotype appeared many times. The chain combines TRBV14 with TRBJ1-6, with D uncertain. The CDR3 length is 15 residues. The V end was cut by 2 bases, the J end by 9 bases, with 14 bases between. CDR1 is SGHDN and CDR2 is FVKESK in the germline V gene. The CDR3 protein is CASSQNRRQGSPLHF. In DNA form, the CDR3 reads TGTGCCAGCAGCCAAAACCGTCGTCAAGGTTCACCCCTCCACTTT.

This clonotype was seen more than once but under ten times. A read error may explain this, as a much larger clone is one base away. The V and J genes are TRBV12-3 or TRBV12-4 and TRBJ1-1; D remains ambiguous. The V gene lost 7 bases and the J gene lost 3 bases, with 12 bases spanning the gap. The CDR3 runs to 13 residues. In nucleotides, the CDR3 is TGTGCCAGCACCCTTCTCCGGGACACTGAAGCTTTCTTT. This translates into CASTLLRDTEAFF.

This clonotype appeared many times. V gene TRBV29-1 combines with J gene TRBJ2-7, with D perhaps TRBD1 (5 bases). There are 13 residues in the CDR3. V dropped 8 bases and J dropped 5 bases, with 19 bases sitting between them. Germline loops: CDR1 SQVTM, CDR2 ANQGSEA. CDR3 loop: CSPISRVLHEQYF. The CDR3 nucleotides read TGCAGCCCGATATCCAGGGTCCTCCACGAGCAGTACTTC.

This clonotype was detected only a few times. The chain uses TRBV2 and TRBJ2-7, with 11 bases lining up with TRBD2. The V gene end was trimmed by 5 bases and the J gene end by 4 bases; junction bases not matched to a gene: 13. This CDR3 is built from 17 residues. Germline CDR1 and CDR2: SNHLY and FYNNEI. As DNA, the CDR3 is TGTGCCAGCAGTTCCTGGACCGGGACTAGCGGCGCTTACGAGCAGTACTTC. Its translation is CASSSWTGTSGAYEQYF.

As regards this clonotype: A much larger clone differs by one base, so this may be a read error. V is TRBV29-1 and J is TRBJ1-1; D call uncertain. The CDR3 totals 14 residues. Germline V gene sequence: CDR1 SQVTM, CDR2 ANQGSEA. V lost 2 bases and J lost 4, with 14 bases in between. This CDR3 is CSVESPGSPTEAFF. Here the CDR3 DNA reads TGCAGCGTTGAATCCCCAGGATCGCCCACTGAAGCTTTCTTT.

This clonotype was seen ten or more times. This rearrangement joins TRBV10-3 to TRBJ1-2; D remains unclear. This CDR3 contains 11 residues. The ends were cut back, 2 bases at V and 6 bases at J, with 4 bases in the middle. The germline V gene has CDR1 ENHRY and CDR2 SYGVKD. CDR3 in amino acids: CAISEGNGYTF. The DNA of the CDR3 is TGTGCCATCAGTGAGGGAAATGGCTACACCTTC.

The rearrangement joins TRBV2 to TRBJ2-2; D is undetermined. V was clipped by 6 bases and J by 6 bases, with 11 bases between them. This CDR3 contains 13 residues. Germline CDR1 reads SNHLY; CDR2 reads FYNNEI. CDR3 DNA sequence: TGTGCCAGCAGGCTTATGGAAGCCGGGGAGCTGTTTTTT. As protein: CASRLMEAGELFF.

In regard to this clonotype: One end of the junction does not line up with germline, which may come from a read error. V is TRBV12-3 or TRBV12-4 and J is TRBJ2-7, with TRBD2 matching over 8 bases. The CDR3 sequence is 14 residues long. CDR3 in DNA: TGTGCCAGCAGTCTATCGGGGGGGACCTACGAGCGGTACTTC. Protein: CASSLSGGTYERYF.